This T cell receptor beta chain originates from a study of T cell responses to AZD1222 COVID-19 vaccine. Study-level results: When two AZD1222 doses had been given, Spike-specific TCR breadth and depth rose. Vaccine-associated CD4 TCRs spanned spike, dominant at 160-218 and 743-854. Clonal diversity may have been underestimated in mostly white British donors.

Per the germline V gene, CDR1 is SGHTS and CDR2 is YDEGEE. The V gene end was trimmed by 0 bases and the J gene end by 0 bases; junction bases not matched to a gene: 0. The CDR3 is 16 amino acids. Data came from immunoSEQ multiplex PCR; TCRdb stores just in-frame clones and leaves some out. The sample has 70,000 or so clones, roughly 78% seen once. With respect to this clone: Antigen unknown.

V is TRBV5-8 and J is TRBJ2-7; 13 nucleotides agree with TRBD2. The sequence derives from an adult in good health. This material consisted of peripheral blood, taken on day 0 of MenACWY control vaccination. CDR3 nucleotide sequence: TGTGCCAGCAGCTTGGGACTAGCGGGGGGCTCCTACGAGCAGTACTTC. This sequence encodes CASSLGLAGGSYEQYF.